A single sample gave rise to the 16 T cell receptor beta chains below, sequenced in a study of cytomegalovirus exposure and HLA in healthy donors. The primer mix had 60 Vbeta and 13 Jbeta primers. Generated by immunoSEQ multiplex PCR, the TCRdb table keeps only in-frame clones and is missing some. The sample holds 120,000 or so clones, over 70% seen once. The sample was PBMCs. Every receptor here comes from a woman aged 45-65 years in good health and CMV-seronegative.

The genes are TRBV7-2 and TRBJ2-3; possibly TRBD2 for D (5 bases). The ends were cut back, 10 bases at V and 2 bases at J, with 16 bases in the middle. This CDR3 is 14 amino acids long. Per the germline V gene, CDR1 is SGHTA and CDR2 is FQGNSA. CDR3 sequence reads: CAIERRTLTDTQYF. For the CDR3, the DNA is TGTGCCATCGAGCGGAGGACCCTCACAGATACGCAGTATTTT.

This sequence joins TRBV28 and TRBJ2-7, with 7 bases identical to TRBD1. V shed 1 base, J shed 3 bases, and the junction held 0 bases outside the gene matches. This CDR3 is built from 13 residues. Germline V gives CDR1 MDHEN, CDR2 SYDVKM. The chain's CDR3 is CASSLSGGYEQYF. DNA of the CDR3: TGTGCCAGCAGTTTATCAGGGGGCTACGAGCAGTACTTC.

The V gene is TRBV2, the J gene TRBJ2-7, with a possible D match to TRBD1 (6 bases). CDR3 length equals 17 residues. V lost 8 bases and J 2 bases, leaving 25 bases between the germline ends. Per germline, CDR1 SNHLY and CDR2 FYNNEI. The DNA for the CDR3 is TGTGCCAGCCTACGCCAGCCCTCGTCGGGACACACCTACGAGCAGTACTTC. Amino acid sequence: CASLRQPSSGHTYEQYF.

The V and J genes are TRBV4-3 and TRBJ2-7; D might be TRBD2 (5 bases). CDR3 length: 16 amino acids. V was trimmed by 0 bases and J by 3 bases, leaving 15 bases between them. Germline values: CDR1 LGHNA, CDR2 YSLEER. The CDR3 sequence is CASSQESYGILYEQYF. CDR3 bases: TGCGCCAGCAGCCAAGAATCCTACGGGATCCTCTACGAGCAGTACTTC.

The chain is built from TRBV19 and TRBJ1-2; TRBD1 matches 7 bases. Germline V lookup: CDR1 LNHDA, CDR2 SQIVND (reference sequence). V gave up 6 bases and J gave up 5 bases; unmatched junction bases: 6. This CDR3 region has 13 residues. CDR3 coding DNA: TGTGCCAGTAGCCCGGGACAGCTTTATGGCTACACCTTC. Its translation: CASSPGQLYGYTF.

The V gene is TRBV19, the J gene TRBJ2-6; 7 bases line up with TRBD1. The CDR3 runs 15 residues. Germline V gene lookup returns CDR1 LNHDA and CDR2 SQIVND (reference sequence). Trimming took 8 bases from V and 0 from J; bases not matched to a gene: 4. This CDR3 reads CASSYRGSGANVLTF. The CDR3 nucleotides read TGTGCCAGTTCGTACAGGGGCTCTGGGGCCAACGTCCTGACTTTC.

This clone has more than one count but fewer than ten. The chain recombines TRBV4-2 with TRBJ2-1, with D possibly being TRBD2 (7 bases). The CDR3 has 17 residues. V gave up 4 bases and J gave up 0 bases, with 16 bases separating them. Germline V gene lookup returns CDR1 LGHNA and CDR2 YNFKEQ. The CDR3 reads CASSLEGGDSSYNEQFF. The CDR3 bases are TGTGCCAGCAGCCTCGAGGGGGGGGACTCCTCCTACAATGAGCAGTTCTTC.

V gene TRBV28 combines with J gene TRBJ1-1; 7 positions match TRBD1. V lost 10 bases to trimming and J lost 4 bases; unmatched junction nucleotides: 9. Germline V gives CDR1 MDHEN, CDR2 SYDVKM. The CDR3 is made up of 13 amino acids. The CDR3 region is CATRTGVSTEAFF. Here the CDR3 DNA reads TGTGCCACCCGTACAGGGGTCAGCACTGAAGCTTTCTTT.

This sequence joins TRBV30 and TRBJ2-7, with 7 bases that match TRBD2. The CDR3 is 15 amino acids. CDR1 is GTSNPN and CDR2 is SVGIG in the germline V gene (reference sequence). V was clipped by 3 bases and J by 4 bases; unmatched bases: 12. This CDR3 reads CAWRPSGGSVYEQYF. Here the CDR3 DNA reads TGTGCCTGGAGACCTTCGGGCGGGAGTGTGTACGAGCAGTACTTC.

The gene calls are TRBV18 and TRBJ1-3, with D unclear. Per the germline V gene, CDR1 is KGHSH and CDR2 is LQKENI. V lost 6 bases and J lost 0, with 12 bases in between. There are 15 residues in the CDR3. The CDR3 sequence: CASSHPASSGNTIYF. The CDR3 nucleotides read TGTGCCAGCTCCCACCCCGCCAGCTCTGGAAACACCATATATTTT. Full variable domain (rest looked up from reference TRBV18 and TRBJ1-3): NAGVMQNPRHLVRRRGQEARLRCSPMKGHSHVYWYRQLPEEGLKFMVYLQKENIIDESGMPKERFSAEFPKEGPSILRIQQVVRGDSAAYFCASSHPASSGNTIYFGEGSWLTVV.

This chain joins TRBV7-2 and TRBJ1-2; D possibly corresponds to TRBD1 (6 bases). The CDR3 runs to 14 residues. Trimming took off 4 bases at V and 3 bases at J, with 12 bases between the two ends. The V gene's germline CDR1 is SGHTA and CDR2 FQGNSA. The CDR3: CASSSVRQDYGYTF. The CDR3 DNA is TGTGCCAGCAGCTCCGTAAGACAGGACTATGGCTACACCTTC.

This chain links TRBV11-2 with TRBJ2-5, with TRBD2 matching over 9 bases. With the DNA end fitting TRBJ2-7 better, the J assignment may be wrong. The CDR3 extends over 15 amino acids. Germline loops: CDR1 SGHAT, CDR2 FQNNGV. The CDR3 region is CASSLGGRGFYEQYF. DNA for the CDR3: TGTGCCAGCAGCTTAGGCGGGAGGGGGTTCTACGAGCAGTACTTC.

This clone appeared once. The CDR3 nucleotides are TGTGCCAGCCAGACTAGCGGAACCTACGAGCAGTACTTC. Translation gives CASQTSGTYEQYF. The rearrangement joins TRBV6-5 to TRBJ2-5; 9 bases are a match to TRBD2. Matching the DNA end better, TRBJ2-7 makes the J call doubtful. The length of the CDR3 is 13 residues. Germline V lookup: CDR1 MNHEY, CDR2 SVGAGI.

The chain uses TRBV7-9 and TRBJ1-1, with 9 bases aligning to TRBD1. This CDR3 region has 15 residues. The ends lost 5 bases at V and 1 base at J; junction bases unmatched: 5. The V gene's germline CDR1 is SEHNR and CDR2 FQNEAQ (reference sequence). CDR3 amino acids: CASSQGQGGNTEAFF. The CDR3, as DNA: TGTGCCAGCAGCCAGGGACAGGGCGGGAACACTGAAGCTTTCTTT.

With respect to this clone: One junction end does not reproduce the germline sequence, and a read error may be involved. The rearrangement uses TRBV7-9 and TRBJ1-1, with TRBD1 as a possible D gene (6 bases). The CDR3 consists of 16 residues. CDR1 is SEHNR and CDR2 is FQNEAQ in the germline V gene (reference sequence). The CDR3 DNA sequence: TGTTCCAGCAGCCCTAGTGCGGGGGGCGGGTACACTGAAGCTTTCTTT. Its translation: CSSSPSAGGGYTEAFF.

The CDR3 DNA is TGTGCCAGCAGTTTAAGTCAGATTGAAAAACTGTTTTTT. Translation: CASSLSQIEKLFF. The gene calls are TRBV28 and TRBJ1-4; D unresolved. This CDR3 has 13 residues. Between the trimmed V and J ends, which lost 2 bases and 7 bases, there was a span of 8 bases. The V gene's germline CDR1 is MDHEN and CDR2 SYDVKM.